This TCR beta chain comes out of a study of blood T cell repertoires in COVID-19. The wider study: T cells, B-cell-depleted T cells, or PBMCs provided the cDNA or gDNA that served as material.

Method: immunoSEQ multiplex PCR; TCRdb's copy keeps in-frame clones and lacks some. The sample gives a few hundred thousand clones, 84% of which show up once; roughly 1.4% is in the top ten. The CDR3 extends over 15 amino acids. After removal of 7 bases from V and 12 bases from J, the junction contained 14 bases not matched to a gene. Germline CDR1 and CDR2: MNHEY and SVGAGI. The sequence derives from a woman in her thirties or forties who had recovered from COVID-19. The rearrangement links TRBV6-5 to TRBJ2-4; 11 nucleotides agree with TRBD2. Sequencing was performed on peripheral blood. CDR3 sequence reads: CASKGRGLAATPQYF. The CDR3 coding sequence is TGTGCCAGCAAAGGGAGGGGACTAGCGGCCACCCCTCAGTACTTC.